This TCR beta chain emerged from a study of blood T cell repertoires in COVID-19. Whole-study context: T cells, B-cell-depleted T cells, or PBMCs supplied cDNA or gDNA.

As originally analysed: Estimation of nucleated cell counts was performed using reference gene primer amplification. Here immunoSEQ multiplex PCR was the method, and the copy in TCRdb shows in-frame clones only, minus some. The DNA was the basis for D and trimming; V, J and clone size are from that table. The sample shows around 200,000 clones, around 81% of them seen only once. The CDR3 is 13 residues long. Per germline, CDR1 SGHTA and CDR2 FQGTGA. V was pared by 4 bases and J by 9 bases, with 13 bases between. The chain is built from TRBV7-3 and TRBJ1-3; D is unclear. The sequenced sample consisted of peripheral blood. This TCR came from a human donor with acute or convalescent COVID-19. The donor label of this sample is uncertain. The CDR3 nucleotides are TGTGCCAGCAGCTCGGACTATGCGGGCACCATATATTTT. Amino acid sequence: CASSSDYAGTIYF.